Each of the 11 T cell receptor beta chains below was sequenced from the same sample in a study of diagnostic markers for celiac disease. TCRdb reprocessed the reads and keeps a single row for each CDR3 protein, giving no DNA. This repertoire includes about 5,600 distinct CDR3 sequences. The specimen was either unsorted cells or a sorted T cell fraction (not recorded which). Receptors were obtained from a human donor. This table probably holds off-target reads from a library built for another chain.

The chain combines TRBV9 with TRBJ2-7; the D call of TRBD1 rests on TCRdb alone, since no DNA is present to check it. From germline, CDR1 is SGDLS and CDR2 YYNGEE. This CDR3 comprises 14 residues. The CDR3 spells CASSVGDSRNEQYF.

J is TRBJ1-2 and V is TRBV7-9; TCRdb calls TRBD1, which cannot be checked without DNA. The germline CDR1 and CDR2 sequences are SEHNR and FQNEAQ (reference sequence). CDR3 length equals 13 residues. CDR3: CASSPGVQYGYTF.

V gene TRBV18 combines with J gene TRBJ2-7; TCRdb indicates TRBD1, and absent DNA this call remains unverified. The CDR3 loop spans 16 amino acids. From germline, CDR1 is KGHSH and CDR2 LQKENI. Here the CDR3 reads CASSPYAQGFSYEQYF. The whole variable domain, filled in from reference TRBV18 and TRBJ2-7, reads NAGVMQNPRHLVRRRGQEARLRCSPMKGHSHVYWYRQLPEEGLKFMVYLQKENIIDESGMPKERFSAEFPKEGPSILRIQQVVRGDSAAYFCASSPYAQGFSYEQYFGPGTRLTVT.

Judged by frequency, this clonotype is medium-sized (0.01 to 0.1%). The chain links TRBV2 to TRBJ1-1; TCRdb lists TRBD1, though no DNA is available to test this call. Germline CDR1 reads SNHLY; CDR2 reads FYNNEI. The CDR3 sequence is 15 residues long. The CDR3 here is CASRRRRAHATEAFF.

This clonotype is medium-sized by frequency. The chain links TRBV5-1 to TRBJ1-1. The CDR3 consists of 12 residues. Germline assignment: CDR1 SGHRS and CDR2 YFSETQ. The CDR3 protein is CASSLSGFEAFF.

The rearrangement links TRBV18 to TRBJ2-1; lacking DNA, the TRBD2 call made by TCRdb goes unchecked. CDR1 is KGHSH, CDR2 LQKENI, per germline. This CDR3 has 16 amino acids. The CDR3: CASSPLGTSGYNEQFF.

According to its frequency, this clonotype is medium-sized. The CDR3 loop is CAISGVGNYNEQFF. This chain uses TRBV10-3 with TRBJ2-1. Germline V CDR1 and CDR2: ENHRY, SYGVKD. The CDR3 spans 14 residues.

The chain couples TRBV30 to TRBJ1-1. Germline CDR1 GTSNPN, CDR2 SVGIG (reference sequence). The CDR3 consists of 15 residues. The chain's CDR3 is CAWSKNLWKNTEAFF. The whole variable domain, filled in from reference TRBV30 and TRBJ1-1, reads SQTIHQWPATLVQPVGSPLSLECTVEGTSNPNLYWYRQAAGRGLQLLFYSVGIGQISSEVPQNLSASRPQDRQFILSSKKLLLSDSGFYLCAWSKNLWKNTEAFFGQGTRLTVV.

The genes are TRBV13 and TRBJ2-4. CDR1 PRHDT and CDR2 FYEKMQ come from the germline V gene (reference sequence). The CDR3 sequence is 13 residues long. CDR3 in amino acids: CASSLGQTNIQYF.

The gene calls are TRBV5-5 and TRBJ1-3. Germline CDR1 SGHKS, CDR2 YYEKEE (reference sequence). This CDR3 is built from 16 residues. The CDR3 is CASSLAGTSSGNTIYF.

This clonotype is identified as medium-sized from frequency. The chain is built from TRBV5-1 and TRBJ2-1; the D call from TCRdb, TRBD2, cannot be confirmed without DNA. The CDR3 is 15 residues long. Germline V gene sequence: CDR1 SGHRS, CDR2 YFSETQ. The CDR3 sequence: CASSSLLAAPLGEFF.